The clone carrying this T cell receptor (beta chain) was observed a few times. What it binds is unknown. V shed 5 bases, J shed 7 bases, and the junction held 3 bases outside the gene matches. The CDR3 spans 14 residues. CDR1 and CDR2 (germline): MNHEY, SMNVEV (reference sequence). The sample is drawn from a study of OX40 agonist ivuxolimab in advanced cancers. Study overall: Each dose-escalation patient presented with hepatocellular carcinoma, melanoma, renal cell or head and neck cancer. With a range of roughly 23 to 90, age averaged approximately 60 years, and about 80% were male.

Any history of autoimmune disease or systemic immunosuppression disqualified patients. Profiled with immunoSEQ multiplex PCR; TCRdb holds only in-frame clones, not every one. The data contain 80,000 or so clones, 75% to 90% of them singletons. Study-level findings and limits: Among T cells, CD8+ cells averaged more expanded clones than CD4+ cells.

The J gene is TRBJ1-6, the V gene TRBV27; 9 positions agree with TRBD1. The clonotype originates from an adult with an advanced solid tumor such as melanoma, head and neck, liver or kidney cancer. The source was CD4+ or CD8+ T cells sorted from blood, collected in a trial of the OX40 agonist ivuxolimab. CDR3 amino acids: CASSPGTGNSPLHF. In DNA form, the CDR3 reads TGTGCCAGCAGTCCCGGGACAGGGAATTCACCCCTCCACTTT.